The clone carrying this T cell receptor (beta chain) was counted a few times. Germline lookup yields CDR1 SGHAT and CDR2 FQNNGV. The trim removed 3 bases at V and 5 bases at J, leaving 3 bases unmatched. The CDR3 is made up of 15 amino acids. This specimen belongs to a study of blood T cell repertoires in COVID-19. Study in general: Both acute and convalescent COVID-19 samples were obtained from the United States, Italy and Spain. T cells, B-cell-depleted T cells, or PBMCs supplied cDNA or gDNA.

The authors' processing: Amplification of reference gene primers was used by the study to estimate nucleated cell counts. Produced via immunoSEQ multiplex PCR; TCRdb's table is partial and in-frame only. That table gives V, J and clone size, and the DNA gave D and trimming. The sample lists 200,000 to 300,000 clones, 70% to 85% occurring once. The V and J genes are TRBV11-2 and TRBJ2-7; TRBD2 matches at 14 bases. This receptor was obtained from a man between 40 and 49 years old who had recovered from COVID-19. Sequenced input: peripheral blood. Here the CDR3 reads CASSFGTSGSNEQYF. The DNA for the CDR3 is TGTGCCAGCAGCTTTGGGACTAGCGGGAGCAACGAGCAGTACTTC.